The 28 T cell receptor beta chains below come from one sample, sequenced in a study of OX40 agonist ivuxolimab in advanced cancers. The protocol was immunoSEQ multiplex PCR, while the TCRdb copy is restricted to in-frame clones and leaves out a portion. The table includes around 63,000 clones, about four fifths detected once. Here the sequenced sample was CD4+ or CD8+ T cells sorted from blood, taken in a trial of the OX40 agonist ivuxolimab. The receptor set was obtained from an adult with an advanced solid tumor such as melanoma, head and neck, liver or kidney cancer.

The J gene is TRBJ1-2, the V gene TRBV6-5; TRBD1 matches 11 bases. The CDR3 runs 16 residues. J was trimmed by 8 bases and V by 0 bases; bases with no gene match: 8. Germline CDR1 MNHEY, CDR2 SVGAGI. CDR3 nucleotides: TGTGCCAGCAGTTACTCGGACTCCGGGACAGGGGGGGGCTACACCTTC. As protein: CASSYSDSGTGGGYTF.

The gene calls are TRBV9 and TRBJ2-7; 8 bases line up with TRBD1. The CDR3 covers 16 residues. V lost 0 bases and J lost 4; bases outside the gene matches: 9. Germline CDR1 reads SGDLS; CDR2 reads YYNGEE. The chain's CDR3 is CASSVGTGTPDYEQYF. CDR3 coding DNA: TGTGCCAGCAGCGTAGGGACAGGGACGCCAGATTACGAGCAGTACTTC.

This chain joins TRBV5-4 and TRBJ2-7; TRBD2 might be the D (5 bases). The V gene lost 7 bases and the J gene lost 0 bases, with 23 bases spanning the gap. This CDR3 is 17 amino acids long. Germline CDR1 and CDR2: SGHNT and YYREEE (reference sequence). The CDR3 sequence is CASGEVRTSQSSYEQYF. The CDR3 bases are TGTGCCAGCGGAGAGGTCCGGACTTCCCAAAGCTCCTACGAGCAGTACTTC. The variable domain in full, completed from reference TRBV5-4 and TRBJ2-7, reads ETGVTQSPTHLIKTRGQQVTLRCSSQSGHNTVSWYQQALGQGPQFIFQYYREEENGRGNFPPRFSGLQFPNYSSELNVNALELDDSALYLCASGEVRTSQSSYEQYFGPGTRLTVT.

The rearrangement links TRBV7-2 to TRBJ2-2; weak D call: TRBD2 (5 bases). Germline V lookup: CDR1 SGHTA, CDR2 FQGNSA. This CDR3 comprises 14 residues. V was shortened by 3 bases and J by 4 bases, with 9 bases between the two germline ends. CDR3 in DNA: TGTGCCAGCAGCTTTGGGAGTGGCACCGGGGAGCTGTTTTTT. This translates into CASSFGSGTGELFF. Together with reference TRBV7-2 and TRBJ2-2, the CDR3 gives the full variable domain: GAGVSQSPSNKVTEKGKDVELRCDPISGHTALYWYRQSLGQGLEFLIYFQGNSAPDKSGLPSDRFSAERTGGSVSTLTIQRTQQEDSAVYLCASSFGSGTGELFFGEGSRLTVL.

In this sample, this clone turned up once. The chain is built from TRBV28 and TRBJ2-2; 11 bases match TRBD2. The trim removed 6 bases at V and 2 bases at J, leaving 5 bases unmatched. The CDR3 sequence is 16 residues long. Germline-derived CDR1 and CDR2 are MDHEN and SYDVKM. The DNA of the CDR3 is TGTGCCAGCAGCCCGGGACTAGCGGCAAACACCGGGGAGCTGTTTTTT. This translates into CASSPGLAANTGELFF.

The genes are TRBV28 and TRBJ2-3, with a tentative D call TRBD2 (7 bases). The length of the CDR3 is 15 residues. Germline V gives CDR1 MDHEN, CDR2 SYDVKM. Deletions cut 5 bases from V and 6 bases from J, with 18 bases between. This CDR3 reads CASSARGHSGDTQYF. Here the CDR3 DNA reads TGTGCCAGCAGTGCGCGGGGGCATTCGGGGGATACGCAGTATTTT. The whole variable domain, remainder taken from reference TRBV28 and TRBJ2-3, is DVKVTQSSRYLVKRTGEKVFLECVQDMDHENMFWYRQDPGLGLRLIYFSYDVKMKEKGDIPEGYSVSREKKERFSLILESASTNQTSMYLCASSARGHSGDTQYFGPGTRLTVL.

V is TRBV5-1 and J is TRBJ2-1; D gene uncertain. Germline V lookup: CDR1 SGHRS, CDR2 YFSETQ. This CDR3 has 12 amino acids. Trimming removed 2 bases at V and 2 bases at J, with 2 bases between. The chain's CDR3 is CASSFTYNEQFF. DNA of the CDR3: TGCGCCAGCAGCTTCACCTACAATGAGCAGTTCTTC. Using reference TRBV5-1 and TRBJ2-1 for the parts outside the CDR3, the full variable domain is KAGVTQTPRYLIKTRGQQVTLSCSPISGHRSVSWYQQTPGQGLQFLFEYFSETQRNKGNFPGRFSGRQFSNSRSEMNVSTLELGDSALYLCASSFTYNEQFFGPGTRLTVL.

CDR3 sequence: CASVYGGSEETQYF. The DNA for the CDR3 is TGTGCCAGCGTCTACGGGGGGAGTGAAGAGACCCAGTACTTC. This chain uses TRBV5-6 with TRBJ2-5; 7 nucleotides match TRBD2. CDR1 and CDR2 from the germline V gene are SGHDT and YYEEEE. CDR3 size: 14 residues. V lost 7 bases, J lost 3 bases, and 9 bases stayed unmatched.

This clone has a count of ten or more. The chain combines TRBV30 with TRBJ1-2, with 7 bases lining up with TRBD1. This CDR3 region has 14 residues. V lost 5 bases to trimming and J lost 3 bases; unmatched junction nucleotides: 9. Germline CDR1 GTSNPN, CDR2 SVGIG (reference sequence). The CDR3, as DNA: TGTGCCTGGGAGTACCAGGGGGACTACTATGGCTACACCTTC. It yields the protein CAWEYQGDYYGYTF.

The chain couples TRBV14 to TRBJ1-2, with unresolved D. CDR3 length: 15 amino acids. V was shortened by 1 base and J by 3 bases, with 12 bases between the two germline ends. In germline, CDR1 is SGHDN, CDR2 FVKESK. The CDR3 loop is CASSQVGEVYYGYTF. Written as DNA, the CDR3 is TGTGCCAGCAGCCAAGTTGGAGAGGTTTACTATGGCTACACCTTC. The whole variable domain, remainder taken from reference TRBV14 and TRBJ1-2, is EAGVTQFPSHSVIEKGQTVTLRCDPISGHDNLYWYRRVMGKEIKFLLHFVKESKQDESGMPNNRFLAERTGGTYSTLKVQPAELEDSGVYFCASSQVGEVYYGYTFGSGTRLTVV.

The chain has TRBV30 and TRBJ2-7; 7 bases map to TRBD2. From germline, CDR1 is GTSNPN and CDR2 SVGIG (reference sequence). The V and J ends lost 4 bases and 4 bases, in that order; junction bases with no gene match: 7. The CDR3 sequence is 13 residues long. The CDR3 is CAWIQSGKYEQYF. In nucleotides, the CDR3 is TGTGCCTGGATCCAAAGCGGGAAATACGAGCAGTACTTC.

The sample holds a few counts of this clone. V usage is TRBV4-3 and J usage is TRBJ2-3; 7 bases match TRBD1. This CDR3 comprises 17 residues. Germline-derived CDR1 and CDR2 are LGHNA and YSLEER. Trimming removed 0 bases from V and 0 bases from J; junction bases left unmatched: 6. The CDR3 is CASSQDSGTVSTDTQYF. The CDR3 DNA is TGCGCCAGCAGCCAAGATTCGGGGACAGTCAGCACAGATACGCAGTATTTT.

This chain connects TRBV6-5 to TRBJ2-7, with 8 bases aligning to TRBD1. The V and J ends lost 5 bases and 3 bases, in that order; junction bases with no gene match: 6. This CDR3 is 14 amino acids long. Germline V gene lookup returns CDR1 MNHEY and CDR2 SVGAGI. CDR3 amino acids: CASSTPGQVYEQYF. The DNA of the CDR3 is TGTGCCAGCAGTACTCCGGGACAGGTCTACGAGCAGTACTTC.

The chain combines TRBV5-4 with TRBJ2-7, with 7 nucleotides matching TRBD2. Unmatched junction bases numbered 6, after V lost 4 bases and J lost 2 bases. This CDR3 region has 14 residues. Looked up from germline, CDR1 is SGHNT and CDR2 is YYREEE (reference sequence). CDR3 bases: TGTGCCAGCAGCCCCTGGCGGGGGACCTACGAGCAGTACTTC. It encodes CASSPWRGTYEQYF.

The CDR3, as DNA: TGCGCCAGCAGCCAAGGGAGGGGGCCTACTAATGAAAAACTGTTTTTT. The encoded protein is CASSQGRGPTNEKLFF. This chain joins TRBV4-3 and TRBJ1-4; 7 bases match TRBD1. Per germline, CDR1 LGHNA and CDR2 YSLEER. The CDR3 totals 16 residues. The J segment lost 2 bases and the V segment lost 1 base, leaving 4 bases of the junction unmatched.

This chain connects TRBV30 to TRBJ2-1; 9 bases fit TRBD2. The CDR3 covers 13 residues. Germline lookup yields CDR1 GTSNPN and CDR2 SVGIG (reference sequence). The V segment lost 7 bases and the J segment 4 bases; nucleotides outside the gene matches: 5. The chain's CDR3 is CASRLADYNEQFF. CDR3 nucleotides: TGTGCCTCTCGACTAGCGGATTACAATGAGCAGTTCTTC. The full variable domain, completed using reference TRBV30 and TRBJ2-1, is SQTIHQWPATLVQPVGSPLSLECTVEGTSNPNLYWYRQAAGRGLQLLFYSVGIGQISSEVPQNLSASRPQDRQFILSSKKLLLSDSGFYLCASRLADYNEQFFGPGTRLTVL.

This sequence joins TRBV11-2 and TRBJ2-7; D is uncertain. CDR1 is SGHAT, CDR2 FQNNGV, per germline. The CDR3 is 15 amino acids. V lost 1 base and J lost 0, with 10 bases in between. The CDR3 region has the DNA TGTGCCAGCAGCTTAGCCGGGTGGGGCTCCTACGAGCAGTACTTC. As protein: CASSLAGWGSYEQYF.

The rearrangement links TRBV7-6 to TRBJ2-1; 14 bases fit TRBD2. The junction had 2 bases not matched to a gene; V was cut back by 0 bases and J by 10 bases. Germline CDR1 SGHVS, CDR2 FNYEAQ. The CDR3 consists of 15 residues. The CDR3 loop is CASSLAGLAGGEQFF. The CDR3 DNA reads TGTGCCAGCAGCTTAGCAGGACTAGCGGGAGGCGAGCAGTTCTTC.

This clone was seen a handful of times. The rearrangement joins TRBV6-6 to TRBJ1-2; tentative D call: TRBD1 (5 bases). There are 14 residues in the CDR3. V was shortened by 6 bases and J by 10 bases, with 21 bases between the two germline ends. Germline values: CDR1 MNHNY, CDR2 SVGAGI (reference sequence). The CDR3 here is CASSDSGTGGIYTF. DNA for the CDR3: TGTGCCAGCAGCGATTCCGGGACCGGGGGGATCTACACCTTC.

The J gene is TRBJ2-2, the V gene TRBV27; 11 positions match TRBD2. CDR1 is MNHEY, CDR2 SMNVEV, per germline (reference sequence). V lost 3 bases, J lost 6 bases, and 3 bases stayed unmatched. The CDR3 is made up of 15 amino acids. For the CDR3, the DNA is TGTGCCAGCAGTTTTCTTAGCGGGAGGGCCGGGGAGCTGTTTTTT. It encodes CASSFLSGRAGELFF.

The V call is TRBV9, the J call TRBJ2-1, with D perhaps TRBD2 (5 bases). Per germline, CDR1 SGDLS and CDR2 YYNGEE. CDR3 size: 14 residues. Trimming removed 3 bases from V and 12 bases from J, with 19 bases in between. In DNA, the CDR3 is TGTGCCAGCAGCGGACCACCTGGGGAGAGATGGCAGTTCTTC. Protein product: CASSGPPGERWQFF. Looking up the rest from reference TRBV9 and TRBJ2-1 gives the full variable domain: DSGVTQTPKHLITATGQRVTLRCSPRSGDLSVYWYQQSLDQGLQFLIQYYNGEERAKGNILERFSAQQFPDLHSELNLSSLELGDSALYFCASSGPPGERWQFFGPGTRLTVL.

The V and J genes are TRBV9 and TRBJ2-1; 8 positions agree with TRBD2. The germline gives CDR1 SGDLS, CDR2 YYNGEE. The CDR3 length is 14 residues. The J segment lost 6 bases and the V segment lost 0 bases, leaving 2 bases of the junction unmatched. The chain's CDR3 is CASSVAGGPNEQFF. DNA of the CDR3: TGTGCCAGCAGCGTAGCGGGGGGGCCCAATGAGCAGTTCTTC.

This clone has just one count. This chain joins TRBV10-2 and TRBJ2-5, with D hard to call. This CDR3 contains 12 residues. Germline CDR1 reads WSHSY; CDR2 reads SAAADI. The V end was cut by 4 bases, the J end by 1 base, with 4 bases between. CDR3 protein: CASSVSQETQYF. In DNA, the CDR3 is TGCGCCAGCAGTGTCAGCCAAGAGACCCAGTACTTC.

The chain has TRBV19 and TRBJ1-5; no definite D call. Trimming removed 1 base at V and 0 bases at J, with 7 bases between. CDR1 is LNHDA, CDR2 SQIVND, per germline (reference sequence). The CDR3 sequence is 15 residues long. CDR3 sequence: CASSIGLSSNQPQHF. CDR3 DNA: TGTGCCAGTAGTATAGGTTTAAGTAGCAATCAGCCCCAGCATTTT.

The chain recombines TRBV6-5 with TRBJ2-7; D unresolved. Germline V gene sequence: CDR1 MNHEY, CDR2 SVGAGI. The CDR3 consists of 13 residues. Trimming took off 5 bases at V and 5 bases at J, with 13 bases between the two ends. The DNA of the CDR3 is TGTGCCAGCAGTCGCAGACATGTCGACGAGCAGTACTTC. Its translation is CASSRRHVDEQYF.

The rearrangement links TRBV6-6 to TRBJ2-5; TRBD2 matches at 7 bases. Near its end, the DNA agrees better with TRBJ2-7, so the J call may be wrong. Germline-derived CDR1 and CDR2 are MNHNY and SVGAGI (reference sequence). This CDR3 region has 15 residues. CDR3 DNA: TGTGCCAGCAGCCGACTAGCTTCCCAGCGCTACGAGCAGTACTTC. Amino acids: CASSRLASQRYEQYF.

The V and J genes are TRBV9 and TRBJ2-7, with 7 nucleotides matching TRBD1. The V and J ends lost 3 bases and 1 base, in that order; junction bases with no gene match: 4. The CDR3 sequence is 14 residues long. In germline, CDR1 is SGDLS, CDR2 YYNGEE. For the CDR3, the DNA is TGTGCCAGCAGCGGACAGGGACGGTCCTACGAGCAGTACTTC. It is translated as CASSGQGRSYEQYF.

The rearrangement uses TRBV7-9 and TRBJ2-2; 7 bases match TRBD2. J lost 0 bases, V lost 7 bases, and 8 bases had no gene match. The CDR3 is 16 amino acids. Germline values: CDR1 SEHNR, CDR2 FQNEAQ (reference sequence). The CDR3 nucleotides are TGTGCCAGCACCCAATTTCGGGAGGCGAACACCGGGGAGCTGTTTTTT. As protein: CASTQFREANTGELFF.